The 24 T cell receptor beta chains below come from one sample, sequenced in a study of cytomegalovirus exposure and HLA in healthy donors. Assay used: immunoSEQ multiplex PCR; TCRdb lists only in-frame clones, some missing. Seen here are nearly 200,000 clones, around 80% observed once, and the top ten hold 13%. The specimen was PBMCs. The receptor set was obtained from a woman in her 30s in good health and CMV-seropositive.

This chain joins TRBV7-9 and TRBJ2-7, with TRBD2 as a possible D gene (5 bases). The V gene's germline CDR1 is SEHNR and CDR2 FQNEAQ (reference sequence). CDR3 length: 13 amino acids. Trimming stripped 5 bases from V and 4 bases from J, with 12 bases between. CDR3 amino acids: CASSPGLWYEQYF. As DNA, the CDR3 is TGTGCCAGCAGCCCCGGACTGTGGTACGAGCAGTACTTC.

This chain uses TRBV7-2 with TRBJ2-1; the D gene is possibly TRBD2 (6 bases). Looked up from germline, CDR1 is SGHTA and CDR2 is FQGNSA. The CDR3 length is 15 residues. V was trimmed by 5 bases and J by 4 bases, leaving 15 bases between them. The CDR3, as DNA: TGTGCCAGCAGCCCGGGGTCCGGGACTTACAATGAGCAGTTCTTC. The encoded protein is CASSPGSGTYNEQFF.

V is TRBV2 and J is TRBJ2-7; TRBD2 matches 7 bases. The CDR3 consists of 14 residues. Trimming cost V 8 bases and J 1 base; bases outside gene matches: 8. Germline assignment: CDR1 SNHLY and CDR2 FYNNEI. The CDR3 region has the DNA TGTGCCAGCGCCGGGACTAACCCTTCCTACGAGCAGTACTTC. It specifies CASAGTNPSYEQYF.

The rearrangement uses TRBV9 and TRBJ1-4; 7 bases line up with TRBD1. CDR1 and CDR2 from the germline V gene are SGDLS and YYNGEE. The CDR3 is 15 residues long. With 0 bases clipped from V and 1 base from J, the junction kept 0 bases outside the gene matches. CDR3 in amino acids: CASSVDRGTNEKLFF. As DNA, the CDR3 is TGTGCCAGCAGCGTAGACAGGGGAACTAATGAAAAACTGTTTTTT. Combining the CDR3 with reference TRBV9 and TRBJ1-4 gives the whole variable domain DSGVTQTPKHLITATGQRVTLRCSPRSGDLSVYWYQQSLDQGLQFLIQYYNGEERAKGNILERFSAQQFPDLHSELNLSSLELGDSALYFCASSVDRGTNEKLFFGSGTQLSVL.

The chain couples TRBV7-2 to TRBJ1-4, with 7 bases fitting TRBD1. Germline V gene data show CDR1 as SGHTA and CDR2 as FQGNSA. The length of the CDR3 is 15 residues. Trimming cost V 3 bases and J 5 bases; bases outside gene matches: 6. The CDR3 DNA is TGTGCCAGCAGCTTGCAACAGGGGCGGAATGAAAAACTGTTTTTT. Translating gives CASSLQQGRNEKLFF.

In DNA form, the CDR3 reads TGTGCCAGCAGTGAGACAGGGGGGAACTATGGCTACACCTTC. This gives the protein CASSETGGNYGYTF. The chain employs TRBV25-1 and TRBJ1-2; 9 nucleotides match TRBD1. V lost 3 bases, J lost 2 bases, and 1 base stayed unmatched. Germline CDR1 reads MGHDK; CDR2 reads SYGVNS. This CDR3 spans 14 amino acids.

In its sample, this clone was seen many times. CDR3 residues: CAWNQQGNYGYTF. The CDR3 bases are TGTGCCTGGAACCAACAGGGGAACTATGGCTACACCTTC. The chain couples TRBV30 to TRBJ1-2; TRBD1 aligns across 7 bases. CDR1 is GTSNPN, CDR2 SVGIG, per germline (reference sequence). The CDR3 spans 13 residues. V gave up 4 bases and J gave up 2 bases; unmatched junction bases: 4.

The chain recombines TRBV4-2 with TRBJ2-7, with TRBD2 matching over 12 bases. The CDR3 consists of 16 residues. The V gene's germline CDR1 is LGHNA and CDR2 YNFKEQ. Trimming removed 0 bases from V and 5 bases from J; junction bases left unmatched: 5. The CDR3 DNA follows: TGTGCCAGCAGCCAAGAGGCGACTAGCGGGAGCCACGAGCAGTACTTC. Its translation: CASSQEATSGSHEQYF.

V gene TRBV5-1 combines with J gene TRBJ2-3, with 13 bases lining up with TRBD2. After removal of 4 bases from V and 6 bases from J, the junction contained 8 bases not matched to a gene. Germline loops: CDR1 SGHRS, CDR2 YFSETQ. The CDR3 spans 16 residues. The CDR3 protein is CASSPGLAGSSDTQYF. The CDR3 bases are TGCGCCAGCAGCCCGGGACTAGCGGGATCGTCGGATACGCAGTATTTT.

This chain joins TRBV14 and TRBJ2-1; D is unclear. The CDR3 covers 14 residues. V was clipped by 4 bases and J by 4 bases, with 11 bases between them. CDR1 SGHDN and CDR2 FVKESK come from the germline V gene. CDR3 region: CASSRASRYNEQFF. The DNA of the CDR3 is TGTGCCAGCAGCCGTGCATCGAGGTACAATGAGCAGTTCTTC. Supplemented by reference TRBV14 and TRBJ2-1, the full variable domain reads EAGVTQFPSHSVIEKGQTVTLRCDPISGHDNLYWYRRVMGKEIKFLLHFVKESKQDESGMPNNRFLAERTGGTYSTLKVQPAELEDSGVYFCASSRASRYNEQFFGPGTRLTVL.

The chain uses TRBV6-1 and TRBJ1-1, with D tentatively TRBD1 (5 bases). The ends were cut back, 4 bases at V and 1 base at J, with 10 bases in the middle. The CDR3 extends over 14 amino acids. CDR1 is MNHNS and CDR2 is SASEGT in the germline V gene. CDR3 nucleotides: TGTGCCAGCAGTGTAGACAGCAGGAACACTGAAGCTTTCTTT. Protein product: CASSVDSRNTEAFF.

The chain recombines TRBV2 with TRBJ1-2; 7 nucleotides match TRBD1. The CDR3 totals 13 residues. The V gene's germline CDR1 is SNHLY and CDR2 FYNNEI. With V trimmed by 8 bases and J by 4 bases, 7 bases remained unmatched. The CDR3 DNA reads as TGTGCCAGCCGTACAGGGGAGAGCTATGGCTACACCTTC. It translates to CASRTGESYGYTF.

This chain uses TRBV5-1 with TRBJ2-7; 9 positions agree with TRBD1. Germline CDR1 and CDR2: SGHRS and YFSETQ. Trimming removed 0 bases from V and 12 bases from J; junction bases left unmatched: 10. The CDR3 is 14 residues long. The CDR3 protein is CASSLGIAGTGMYF. CDR3 in DNA: TGCGCCAGCAGCTTGGGAATAGCCGGGACAGGGATGTACTTC.

CDR3 protein: CASSVGTATEAFF. CDR3 bases: TGTGCCAGTAGTGTTGGGACAGCAACTGAAGCTTTCTTT. The chain employs TRBV19 and TRBJ1-1, with 7 positions matching TRBD1. Germline trimming cut 5 bases from V and 5 bases from J; bases unmatched to any gene: 5. The CDR3 consists of 13 residues. Germline loops: CDR1 LNHDA, CDR2 SQIVND (reference sequence).

The chain links TRBV5-4 to TRBJ1-1; D might be TRBD1 (5 bases). The CDR3 extends over 13 amino acids. CDR1 is SGHNT, CDR2 YYREEE, per germline (reference sequence). V was pared by 2 bases and J by 4 bases, with 9 bases between. The DNA of the CDR3 is TGTGCCAGCAGCTTAAGGGGAGGCACTGAAGCTTTCTTT. This encodes CASSLRGGTEAFF.

The rearrangement links TRBV18 to TRBJ1-3; possibly TRBD1 for D (6 bases). The CDR3 has 15 amino acids. V lost 3 bases and J lost 2, with 11 bases in between. Germline V gene data show CDR1 as KGHSH and CDR2 as LQKENI. CDR3 loop: CASSPQGSPGNTIYF. The CDR3 region has the DNA TGTGCCAGCTCACCGCAGGGGTCCCCTGGAAACACCATATATTTT. The full variable domain, with the rest looked up from reference TRBV18 and TRBJ1-3, is NAGVMQNPRHLVRRRGQEARLRCSPMKGHSHVYWYRQLPEEGLKFMVYLQKENIIDESGMPKERFSAEFPKEGPSILRIQQVVRGDSAAYFCASSPQGSPGNTIYFGEGSWLTVV.

The rearrangement links TRBV4-2 to TRBJ2-3; D unresolved. Trimming took 0 bases from V and 0 from J, leaving 7 bases between them. This CDR3 has 15 residues. The V gene's germline CDR1 is LGHNA and CDR2 YNFKEQ. In DNA, the CDR3 is TGTGCCAGCAGCCAAGAGGCGGATAGCACAGATACGCAGTATTTT. It yields the protein CASSQEADSTDTQYF.

The rearrangement links TRBV6-6 to TRBJ2-5; D not resolved. The V and J ends lost 6 bases and 5 bases respectively, with 7 bases between them. The length of the CDR3 is 11 residues. The V gene's germline CDR1 is MNHNY and CDR2 SVGAGI (reference sequence). CDR3 bases: TGTGCCAGCAGCCAAGAGGAGACCCAGTACTTC. Its translation: CASSQEETQYF.

CDR3 bases: TGTGCCTGGACCAGGAGGGGGACTAGCCACACCGGGGAGCTGTTTTTT. Its protein is CAWTRRGTSHTGELFF. The genes are TRBV30 and TRBJ2-2, with TRBD2 matching over 9 bases. With 4 bases clipped from V and 3 bases from J, the junction kept 9 bases outside the gene matches. The CDR3 covers 16 residues. The V gene's germline CDR1 is GTSNPN and CDR2 SVGIG (reference sequence).

The chain uses TRBV14 and TRBJ2-1, with no clear D. CDR3 size: 12 residues. Germline V lookup: CDR1 SGHDN, CDR2 FVKESK. The germline V and J ends were trimmed by 4 bases and 5 bases, with 6 bases remaining between them. The CDR3 is CASSRFDNEQFF. DNA of the CDR3: TGTGCCAGCAGCCGTTTCGACAATGAGCAGTTCTTC.

The V and J genes are TRBV30 and TRBJ1-1; 10 nucleotides align to TRBD1. The CDR3 length is 14 residues. The V gene's germline CDR1 is GTSNPN and CDR2 SVGIG (reference sequence). The ends lost 3 bases at V and 4 bases at J; junction bases unmatched: 5. Here the CDR3 DNA reads TGTGCCTGGAGACCGGGACAGGGGTTCACTGAAGCTTTCTTT. Its translation is CAWRPGQGFTEAFF.

The V and J genes are TRBV27 and TRBJ2-7; the match to TRBD1 covers 8 bases. The J segment lost 6 bases and the V segment lost 8 bases, leaving 9 bases of the junction unmatched. The CDR3 runs 13 residues. In germline, CDR1 is MNHEY, CDR2 SMNVEV (reference sequence). For the CDR3, the DNA is TGTGCCAGCCAGGGGGCAGGGAGGTTCGAGCAGTACTTC. Protein product: CASQGAGRFEQYF.

V usage is TRBV7-8 and J usage is TRBJ1-2; the D is unclear. Trimming took 3 bases from V and 3 from J, leaving 14 bases between them. Germline CDR1 SGHVS, CDR2 FQNEAQ. The CDR3 is 15 amino acids. The CDR3 spells CASSFRLQLDYGYTF. CDR3 sequence (DNA): TGTGCCAGCAGCTTTCGGCTACAGTTAGACTATGGCTACACCTTC.

The chain joins TRBV10-1 to TRBJ2-7, with D perhaps matching TRBD1 (6 bases). The CDR3 spans 14 residues. CDR1 is WNHNN, CDR2 SYGVQD, per germline (reference sequence). V was cut by 6 bases and J by 7 bases, with 19 bases left in between. The CDR3 bases are TGCGCCAGCAGCGGCATCAGGGGTGGGGTGGAGCAGTACTTC. Its translation: CASSGIRGGVEQYF.